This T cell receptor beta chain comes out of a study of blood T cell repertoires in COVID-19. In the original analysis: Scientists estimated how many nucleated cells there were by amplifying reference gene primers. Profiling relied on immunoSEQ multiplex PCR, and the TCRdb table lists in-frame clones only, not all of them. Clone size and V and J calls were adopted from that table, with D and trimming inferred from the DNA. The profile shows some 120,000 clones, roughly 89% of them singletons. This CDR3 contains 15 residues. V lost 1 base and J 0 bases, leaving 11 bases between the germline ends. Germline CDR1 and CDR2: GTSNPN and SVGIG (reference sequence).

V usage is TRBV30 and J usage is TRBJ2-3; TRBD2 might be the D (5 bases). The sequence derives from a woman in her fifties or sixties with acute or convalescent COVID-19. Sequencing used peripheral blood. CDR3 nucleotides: TGTGCCTGGAGTGGTGCGGGTTCTAGCACAGATACGCAGTATTTT. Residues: CAWSGAGSSTDTQYF. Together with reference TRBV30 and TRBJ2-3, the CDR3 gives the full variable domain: SQTIHQWPATLVQPVGSPLSLECTVEGTSNPNLYWYRQAAGRGLQLLFYSVGIGQISSEVPQNLSASRPQDRQFILSSKKLLLSDSGFYLCAWSGAGSSTDTQYFGPGTRLTVL.